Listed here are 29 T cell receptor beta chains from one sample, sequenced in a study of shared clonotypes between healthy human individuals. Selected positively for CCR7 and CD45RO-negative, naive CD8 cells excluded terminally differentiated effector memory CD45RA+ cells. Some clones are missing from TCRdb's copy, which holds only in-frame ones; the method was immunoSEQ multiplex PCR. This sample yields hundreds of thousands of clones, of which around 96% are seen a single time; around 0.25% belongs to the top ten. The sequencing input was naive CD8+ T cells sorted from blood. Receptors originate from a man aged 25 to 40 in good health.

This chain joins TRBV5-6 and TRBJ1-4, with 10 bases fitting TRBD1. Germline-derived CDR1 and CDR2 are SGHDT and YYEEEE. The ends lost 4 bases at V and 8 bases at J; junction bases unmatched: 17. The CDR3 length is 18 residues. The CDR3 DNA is TGTGCCAGCAGCGAATCCGGGACAGGGGCGGGTAAATCGGAAAAACTGTTTTTT. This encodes CASSESGTGAGKSEKLFF. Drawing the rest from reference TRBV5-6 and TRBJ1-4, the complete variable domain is DAGVTQSPTHLIKTRGQQVTLRCSPKSGHDTVSWYQQALGQGPQFIFQYYEEEERQRGNFPDRFSGHQFPNYSSELNVNALLLGDSALYLCASSESGTGAGKSEKLFFGSGTQLSVL.

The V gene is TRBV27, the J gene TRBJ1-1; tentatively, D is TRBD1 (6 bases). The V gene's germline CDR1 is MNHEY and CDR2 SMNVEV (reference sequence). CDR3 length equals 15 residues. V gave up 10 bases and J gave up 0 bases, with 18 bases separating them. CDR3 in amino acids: CATTPGDRLNTEAFF. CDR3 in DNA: TGTGCCACCACGCCGGGAGACAGGTTGAACACTGAAGCTTTCTTT.

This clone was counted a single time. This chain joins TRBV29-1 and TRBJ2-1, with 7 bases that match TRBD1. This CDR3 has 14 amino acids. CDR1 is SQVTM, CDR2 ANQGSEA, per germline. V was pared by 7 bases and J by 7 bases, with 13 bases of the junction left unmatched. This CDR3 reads CSAETGTDNNEQFF. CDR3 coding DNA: TGCAGCGCCGAAACCGGGACAGACAATAATGAGCAGTTCTTC.

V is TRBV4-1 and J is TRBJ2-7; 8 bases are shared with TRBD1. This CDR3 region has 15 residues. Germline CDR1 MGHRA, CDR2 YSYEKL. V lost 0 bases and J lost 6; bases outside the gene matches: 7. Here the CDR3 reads CASSQDGQGMREQYF. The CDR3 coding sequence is TGCGCCAGCAGCCAAGACGGACAGGGAATGCGCGAGCAGTACTTC.

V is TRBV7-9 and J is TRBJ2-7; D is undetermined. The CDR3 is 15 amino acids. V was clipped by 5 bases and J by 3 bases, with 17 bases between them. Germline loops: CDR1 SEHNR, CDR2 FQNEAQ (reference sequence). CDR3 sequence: CASSPPGLVIYEQYF. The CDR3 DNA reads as TGTGCCAGCAGCCCTCCGGGTCTAGTAATCTACGAGCAGTACTTC.

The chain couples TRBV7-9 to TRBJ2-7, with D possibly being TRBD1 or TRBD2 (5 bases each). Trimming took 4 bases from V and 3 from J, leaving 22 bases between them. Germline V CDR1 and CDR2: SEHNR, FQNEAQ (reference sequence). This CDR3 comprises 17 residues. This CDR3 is CASSSLPGHLRDYEQYF. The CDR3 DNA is TGTGCCAGCAGCTCTCTCCCAGGACACCTGAGGGACTACGAGCAGTACTTC.

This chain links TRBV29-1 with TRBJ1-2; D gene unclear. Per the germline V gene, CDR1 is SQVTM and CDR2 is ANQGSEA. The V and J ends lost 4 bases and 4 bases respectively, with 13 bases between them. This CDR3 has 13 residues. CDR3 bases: TGCAGCGTTGTGGCTGCGGAGACCTATGGCTACACCTTC. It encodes CSVVAAETYGYTF.

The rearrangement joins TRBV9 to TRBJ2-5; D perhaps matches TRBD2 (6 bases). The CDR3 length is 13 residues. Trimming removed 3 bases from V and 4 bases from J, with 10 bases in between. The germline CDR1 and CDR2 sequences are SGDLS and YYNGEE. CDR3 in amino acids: CASSGRASETQYF. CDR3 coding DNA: TGTGCCAGCAGCGGGAGGGCCTCAGAGACCCAGTACTTC.

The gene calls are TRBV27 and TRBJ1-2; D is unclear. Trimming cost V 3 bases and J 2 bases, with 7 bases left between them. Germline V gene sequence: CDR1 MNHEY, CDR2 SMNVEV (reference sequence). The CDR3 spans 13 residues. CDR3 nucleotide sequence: TGTGCCAGCAGTTTCTACAGCAACTATGGCTACACCTTC. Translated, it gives CASSFYSNYGYTF.

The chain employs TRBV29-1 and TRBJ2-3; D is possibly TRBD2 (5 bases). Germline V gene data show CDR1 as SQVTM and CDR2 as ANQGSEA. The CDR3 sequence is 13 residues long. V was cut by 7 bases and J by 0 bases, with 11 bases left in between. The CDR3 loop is CSGRGGSTDTQYF. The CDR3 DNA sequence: TGCAGCGGGCGAGGAGGAAGCACAGATACGCAGTATTTT.

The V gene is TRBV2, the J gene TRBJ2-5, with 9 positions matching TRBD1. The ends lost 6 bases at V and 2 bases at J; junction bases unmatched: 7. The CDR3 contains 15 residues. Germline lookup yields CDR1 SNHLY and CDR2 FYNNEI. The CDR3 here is CASSGGDRGQETQYF. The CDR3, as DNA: TGTGCCAGCAGCGGCGGTGACAGGGGGCAAGAGACCCAGTACTTC. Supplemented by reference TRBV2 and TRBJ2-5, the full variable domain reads EPEVTQTPSHQVTQMGQEVILRCVPISNHLYFYWYRQILGQKVEFLVSFYNNEISEKSEIFDDQFSVERPDGSNFTLKIRSTKLEDSAMYFCASSGGDRGQETQYFGPGTRLLVL.

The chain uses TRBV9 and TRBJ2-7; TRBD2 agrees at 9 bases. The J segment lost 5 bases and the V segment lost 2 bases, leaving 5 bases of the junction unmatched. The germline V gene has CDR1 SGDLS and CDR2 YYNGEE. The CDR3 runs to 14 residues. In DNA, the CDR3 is TGTGCCAGCAGCGTGGGCGGGAGGGTCCACGAGCAGTACTTC. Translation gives CASSVGGRVHEQYF.

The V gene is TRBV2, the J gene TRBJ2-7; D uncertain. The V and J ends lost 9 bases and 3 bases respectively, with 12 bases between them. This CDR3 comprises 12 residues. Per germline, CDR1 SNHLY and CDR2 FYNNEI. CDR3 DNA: TGTGCCAGTCCCCAGGTCCACTACGAGCAGTACTTC. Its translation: CASPQVHYEQYF.

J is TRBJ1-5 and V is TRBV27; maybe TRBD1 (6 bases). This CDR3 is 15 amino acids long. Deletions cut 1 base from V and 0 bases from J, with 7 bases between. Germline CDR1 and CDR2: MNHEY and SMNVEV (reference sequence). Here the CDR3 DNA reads TGTGCCAGCAGTTTATTCAGGGGTAGCAATCAGCCCCAGCATTTT. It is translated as CASSLFRGSNQPQHF.

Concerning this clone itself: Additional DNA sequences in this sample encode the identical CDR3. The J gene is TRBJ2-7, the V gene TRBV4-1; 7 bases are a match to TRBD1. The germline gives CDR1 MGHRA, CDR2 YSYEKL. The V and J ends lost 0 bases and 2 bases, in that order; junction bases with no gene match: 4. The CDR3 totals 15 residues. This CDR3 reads CASSQEGTVAYEQYF. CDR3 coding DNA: TGCGCCAGCAGCCAAGAGGGGACAGTTGCCTACGAGCAGTACTTC.

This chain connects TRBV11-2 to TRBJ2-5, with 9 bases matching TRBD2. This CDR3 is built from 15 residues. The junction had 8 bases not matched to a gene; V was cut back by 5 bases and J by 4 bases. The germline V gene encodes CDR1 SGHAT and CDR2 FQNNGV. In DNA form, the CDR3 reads TGTGCCAGCAGCAAAGAAGCGGGAGGAGGAGAGACCCAGTACTTC. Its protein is CASSKEAGGGETQYF. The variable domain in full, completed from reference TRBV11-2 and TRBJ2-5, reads EAGVAQSPRYKIIEKRQSVAFWCNPISGHATLYWYQQILGQGPKLLIQFQNNGVVDDSQLPKDRFSAERLKGVDSTLKIQPAKLEDSAVYLCASSKEAGGGETQYFGPGTRLLVL.

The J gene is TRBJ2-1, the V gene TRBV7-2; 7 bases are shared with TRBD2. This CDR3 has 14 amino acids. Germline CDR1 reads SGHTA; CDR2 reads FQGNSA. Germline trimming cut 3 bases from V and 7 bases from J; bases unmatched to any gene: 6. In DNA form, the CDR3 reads TGTGCCAGCAGCTTTAGCGGGCCGGGGAATGAGCAGTTCTTC. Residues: CASSFSGPGNEQFF.

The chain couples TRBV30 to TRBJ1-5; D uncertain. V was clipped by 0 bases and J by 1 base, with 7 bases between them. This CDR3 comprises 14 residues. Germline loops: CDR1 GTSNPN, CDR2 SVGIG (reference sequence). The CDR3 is CAWSVSQSNQPQHF. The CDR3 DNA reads TGTGCCTGGAGTGTATCCCAGAGCAATCAGCCCCAGCATTTT.

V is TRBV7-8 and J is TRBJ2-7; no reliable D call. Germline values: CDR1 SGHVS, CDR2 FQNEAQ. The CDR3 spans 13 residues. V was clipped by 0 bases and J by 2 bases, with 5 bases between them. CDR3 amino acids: CASSLAKTYEQYF. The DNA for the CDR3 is TGTGCCAGCAGCTTAGCTAAGACCTACGAGCAGTACTTC.

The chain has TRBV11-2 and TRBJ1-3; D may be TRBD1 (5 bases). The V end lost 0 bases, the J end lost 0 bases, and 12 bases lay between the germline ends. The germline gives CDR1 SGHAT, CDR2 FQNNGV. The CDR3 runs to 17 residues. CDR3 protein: CASSLEYGGYSGNTIYF. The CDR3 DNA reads TGTGCCAGCAGCTTAGAATATGGGGGGTACTCTGGAAACACCATATATTTT.

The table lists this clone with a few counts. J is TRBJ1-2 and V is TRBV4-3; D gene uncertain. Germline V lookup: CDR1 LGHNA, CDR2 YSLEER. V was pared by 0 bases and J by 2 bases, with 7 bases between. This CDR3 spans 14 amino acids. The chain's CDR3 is CASSQDPGNYGYTF. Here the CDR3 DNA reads TGCGCCAGCAGCCAAGATCCGGGAAACTATGGCTACACCTTC.

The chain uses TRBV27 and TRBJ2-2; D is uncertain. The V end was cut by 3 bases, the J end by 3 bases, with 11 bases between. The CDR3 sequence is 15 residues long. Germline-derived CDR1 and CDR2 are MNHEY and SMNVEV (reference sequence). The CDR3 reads CASSFGSLDTGELFF. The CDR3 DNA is TGTGCCAGCAGTTTTGGGTCGTTGGACACCGGGGAGCTGTTTTTT.

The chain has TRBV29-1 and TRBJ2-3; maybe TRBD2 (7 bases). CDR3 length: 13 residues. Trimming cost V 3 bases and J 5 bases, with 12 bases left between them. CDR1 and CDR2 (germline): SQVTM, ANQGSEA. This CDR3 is CSVDRGAEDTQYF. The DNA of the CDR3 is TGCAGCGTTGACCGGGGGGCCGAAGATACGCAGTATTTT.

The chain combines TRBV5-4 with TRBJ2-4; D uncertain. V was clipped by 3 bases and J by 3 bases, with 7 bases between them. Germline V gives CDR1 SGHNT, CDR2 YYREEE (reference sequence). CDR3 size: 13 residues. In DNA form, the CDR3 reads TGTGCCAGCAGCTGGGCGAACAAAAACATTCAGTACTTC. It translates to CASSWANKNIQYF.

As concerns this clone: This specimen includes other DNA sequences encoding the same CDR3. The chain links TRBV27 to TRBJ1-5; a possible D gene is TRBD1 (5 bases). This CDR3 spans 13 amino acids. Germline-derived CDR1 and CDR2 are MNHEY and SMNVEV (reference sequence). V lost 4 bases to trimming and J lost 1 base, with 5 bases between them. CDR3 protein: CASSWGSNQPQHF. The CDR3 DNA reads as TGTGCCAGCAGTTGGGGCAGCAATCAGCCCCAGCATTTT.

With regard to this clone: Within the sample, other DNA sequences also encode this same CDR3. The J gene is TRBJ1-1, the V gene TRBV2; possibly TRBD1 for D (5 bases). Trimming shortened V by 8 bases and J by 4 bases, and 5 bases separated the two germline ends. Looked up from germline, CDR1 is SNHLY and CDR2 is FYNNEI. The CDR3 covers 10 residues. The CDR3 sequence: CASGGTEAFF. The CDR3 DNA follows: TGTGCCAGCGGGGGCACTGAAGCTTTCTTT. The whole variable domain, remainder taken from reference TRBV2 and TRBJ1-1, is EPEVTQTPSHQVTQMGQEVILRCVPISNHLYFYWYRQILGQKVEFLVSFYNNEISEKSEIFDDQFSVERPDGSNFTLKIRSTKLEDSAMYFCASGGTEAFFGQGTRLTVV.

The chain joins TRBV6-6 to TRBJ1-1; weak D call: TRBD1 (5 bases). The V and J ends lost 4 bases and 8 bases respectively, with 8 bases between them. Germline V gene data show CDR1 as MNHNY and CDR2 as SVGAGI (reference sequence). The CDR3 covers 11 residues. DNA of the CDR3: TGTGCCAGCAGTTGGGGACGGGAAGCTTTCTTT. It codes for CASSWGREAFF.

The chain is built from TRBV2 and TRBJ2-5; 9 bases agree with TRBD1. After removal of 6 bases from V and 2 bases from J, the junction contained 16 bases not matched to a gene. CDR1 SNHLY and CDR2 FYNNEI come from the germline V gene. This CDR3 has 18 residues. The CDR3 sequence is CASRESGQGFVGQETQYF. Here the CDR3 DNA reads TGTGCCAGCAGGGAATCGGGACAGGGATTTGTGGGGCAAGAGACCCAGTACTTC.

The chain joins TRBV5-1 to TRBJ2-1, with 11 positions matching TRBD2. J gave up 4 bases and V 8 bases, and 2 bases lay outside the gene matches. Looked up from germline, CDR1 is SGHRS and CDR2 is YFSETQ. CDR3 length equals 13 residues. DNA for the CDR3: TGCGCCAGTACTAGCGGGGGATACAATGAGCAGTTCTTC. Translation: CASTSGGYNEQFF.